Detailed here is one T cell receptor beta chain. What it binds is not known. This entry belongs to a study of identical twins. The CDR3 runs 15 residues. Looked up from germline, CDR1 is SGHKS and CDR2 is YYEKEE (reference sequence). Trimming cost V 0 bases and J 3 bases, with 9 bases left between them. TCRdb reanalysed the 5' RACE reads using MiXCR and keeps one entry per CDR3 protein. This sample has approximately 890,000 distinct CDR3 sequences, with about 12% found just once. Notes on the study in general: With abundant cord blood beta clonotypes, insertions were fewer; memory repertoires showed no such pattern. Interpretation of the results relied on cross-sectional statistical analysis and not on following the same donors.

These data are also associated with another study on yellow fever vaccine responses in identical twins. Per that paper: Twins reportedly appeared to share part of their vaccine T cell response while keeping part individual.

J is TRBJ1-4 and V is TRBV5-5; D is uncertain. The TCR sequence derives from a woman under 30 in good health. Sequencing was carried out using PBMCs. CDR3 residues: CASSLAAGANEKLFF. The CDR3 DNA sequence: TGTGCCAGCAGCTTGGCCGCAGGCGCTAATGAAAAACTGTTTTTT.